The 31 T cell receptor beta chains in this list originate from one sample, sequenced in a study of blood T cells in healthy people across ages. Next came a second PCR, run for about 7 to 12 cycles, which used a sample-barcoded 5' primer along with a J-beta primer mix. TCRdb re-derived calls from the 5' RACE reads in MiXCR, one entry per CDR3 protein. Among under 1,100,000 distinct CDR3 sequences listed, approximately 26% were seen once. The sample was also reused in another study, on T cells of mothers and their children.

Input material: blood. The receptor source for this set is a girl aged 2 to 9 in good health.

This clonotype occurred a few times. The chain uses TRBV10-1 and TRBJ2-7; 9 bases match TRBD1. Germline loops: CDR1 WNHNN, CDR2 SYGVQD (reference sequence). The CDR3 is 15 amino acids. With V trimmed by 2 bases and J by 4 bases, 6 bases remained unmatched. The CDR3 nucleotides are TGCGCCAGCAGTGAGGACGGGACAGGGCTGTACGAGCAGTACTTC. It yields the protein CASSEDGTGLYEQYF.

This clonotype was found a few times. The chain links TRBV2 to TRBJ1-2, with 8 bases fitting TRBD1. Germline V CDR1 and CDR2: SNHLY, FYNNEI. The CDR3 covers 11 residues. V was clipped by 7 bases and J by 8 bases; unmatched bases: 3. Here the CDR3 DNA reads TGTGCCAGCATTGACAGGGGAGGCTACACCTTC. Residues: CASIDRGGYTF.

The V call is TRBV29-1, the J call TRBJ1-2; perhaps TRBD1 as D (5 bases). With 4 bases removed from V and 4 bases from J, the gap between germline ends came to 10 bases. This CDR3 contains 12 residues. The germline V gene has CDR1 SQVTM and CDR2 ANQGSEA. CDR3 DNA: TGCAGCGTTGGGGACCCGAGCTATGGCTACACCTTC. It is translated as CSVGDPSYGYTF.

V usage is TRBV12-3 or TRBV12-4 and J usage is TRBJ2-5, with a tentative D call TRBD2 (6 bases). Trimming stripped 10 bases from V and 1 base from J, with 16 bases between. The CDR3 consists of 14 residues. The CDR3 sequence: CATTQGGAQETQYF. Written as DNA, the CDR3 is TGTGCCACCACTCAAGGCGGGGCCCAAGAGACCCAGTACTTC.

This clonotype has a handful of counts. The rearrangement uses TRBV27 and TRBJ2-1; the D gene is possibly TRBD1 (5 bases). The CDR3 extends over 10 amino acids. CDR1 and CDR2 from the germline V gene are MNHEY and SMNVEV (reference sequence). V dropped 4 bases and J dropped 13 bases, with 8 bases sitting between them. The CDR3 sequence is CASSWTPQFF. Written as DNA, the CDR3 is TGTGCCAGCAGTTGGACACCCCAGTTCTTC.

A few counts support this clonotype. The J gene is TRBJ2-1, the V gene TRBV29-1, with 12 bases fitting TRBD1. The trim removed 6 bases at V and 7 bases at J, leaving 4 bases unmatched. CDR3 size: 13 residues. Germline CDR1 and CDR2: SQVTM and ANQGSEA. The CDR3 nucleotides are TGCAGCGTACCGGGACAGGGGGCGAATGAGCAGTTCTTC. Amino acids: CSVPGQGANEQFF.

This clonotype was observed a handful of times. The chain links TRBV12-3 or TRBV12-4 to TRBJ2-2; D remains unclear. CDR3 size: 13 residues. V gave up 3 bases and J gave up 6 bases, with 8 bases separating them. CDR3 protein: CASSFSIAGELFF. The CDR3 bases are TGTGCCAGCAGTTTTTCAATTGCCGGGGAGCTGTTTTTT.

The genes are TRBV20-1 and TRBJ2-3; 12 positions match TRBD2. This CDR3 is built from 14 residues. V lost 3 bases, J lost 4 bases, and 2 bases stayed unmatched. Looked up from germline, CDR1 is DFQATT and CDR2 is SNEGSKA (reference sequence). CDR3 bases: TGCAGTGCTAGTTCTAGCGGGGGGGCAGATACGCAGTATTTT. Its translation: CSASSSGGADTQYF.

This clonotype was seen a few times. The chain is built from TRBV5-6 and TRBJ2-7, with D unresolved. Germline V CDR1 and CDR2: SGHDT, YYEEEE. V gave up 0 bases and J gave up 5 bases, with 15 bases separating them. The CDR3 runs 15 residues. The chain's CDR3 is CASSLGHTDLHEQYF. The CDR3 region has the DNA TGTGCCAGCAGCTTGGGGCACACAGATTTACACGAGCAGTACTTC. Looking up the rest from reference TRBV5-6 and TRBJ2-7 gives the full variable domain: DAGVTQSPTHLIKTRGQQVTLRCSPKSGHDTVSWYQQALGQGPQFIFQYYEEEERQRGNFPDRFSGHQFPNYSSELNVNALLLGDSALYLCASSLGHTDLHEQYFGPGTRLTVT.

The chain recombines TRBV6-2 or TRBV6-3 with TRBJ1-5, with unresolved D. CDR1 and CDR2 from the germline V gene are MNHEY and SVGEGT. Trimming removed 4 bases from V and 2 bases from J, with 12 bases in between. This CDR3 is built from 15 residues. The DNA for the CDR3 is TGTGCCAGCAGTTTAGCCGGGAGACGCAATCAGCCCCAGCATTTT. Its translation: CASSLAGRRNQPQHF.

Comment on this clonotype: The junction and the germline gene differ at one end; a read error may be behind it. The rearrangement uses TRBV7-7 and TRBJ2-1; maybe TRBD2 (6 bases). The CDR3 covers 18 residues. The V gene's germline CDR1 is SSHAT and CDR2 FNYEAQ (reference sequence). The CDR3: CASSLVVAGPTQGYEQFF. Written as DNA, the CDR3 is TGTGCTAGCAGCTTAGTGGTCGCGGGACCAACCCAAGGGTATGAGCAGTTCTTC.

This clonotype showed up many times. The V call is TRBV7-2, the J call TRBJ2-1; D is ambiguous. CDR1 and CDR2 (germline): SGHTA, FQGNSA. This CDR3 contains 15 residues. The V end lost 6 bases, the J end lost 4 bases, and 16 bases lay between the germline ends. The CDR3 sequence: CASSLLSSSYNEQFF. For the CDR3, the DNA is TGTGCCAGCAGTTTATTGTCGAGTTCTTACAATGAGCAGTTCTTC.

The V gene is TRBV10-3, the J gene TRBJ2-1; 9 bases agree with TRBD2. V lost 4 bases and J lost 6; bases outside the gene matches: 4. Germline lookup yields CDR1 ENHRY and CDR2 SYGVKD. The CDR3 totals 14 residues. This CDR3 is CAISAQREVNEQFF. CDR3 in DNA: TGTGCCATCAGTGCCCAGCGGGAGGTCAATGAGCAGTTCTTC.

CDR3 in amino acids: CASSLGGSGEAFF. The CDR3 bases are TGTGCCAGCAGCTTGGGGGGCAGCGGCGAAGCTTTCTTT. The chain links TRBV5-5 to TRBJ1-1; TRBD1 is a possible D gene (5 bases). Deletions cut 0 bases from V and 8 bases from J, with 11 bases between. The V gene's germline CDR1 is SGHKS and CDR2 YYEKEE (reference sequence). The CDR3 is 13 residues long.

The chain uses TRBV11-2 and TRBJ1-3, with D tentatively TRBD1 (5 bases). Germline V CDR1 and CDR2: SGHAT, FQNNGV. This CDR3 is built from 15 residues. The germline V and J ends were trimmed by 7 bases and 2 bases, with 15 bases remaining between them. This CDR3 is CASTWGVTAGNTIYF. Written as DNA, the CDR3 is TGTGCCAGCACTTGGGGGGTGACTGCTGGAAACACCATATATTTT.

Here the CDR3 reads CASSRLTGVGELFF. CDR3 nucleotides: TGTGCCAGCAGCCGGCTGACGGGAGTGGGGGAGCTGTTTTTT. V is TRBV11-2 and J is TRBJ2-2; maybe TRBD2 (6 bases). With 5 bases removed from V and 8 bases from J, the gap between germline ends came to 15 bases. Germline V gives CDR1 SGHAT, CDR2 FQNNGV. This CDR3 is built from 14 residues.

The chain uses TRBV29-1 and TRBJ2-7; perhaps TRBD1 as D (6 bases). The V and J ends lost 6 bases and 1 base respectively, with 13 bases between them. CDR3 size: 13 residues. The germline gives CDR1 SQVTM, CDR2 ANQGSEA. As DNA, the CDR3 is TGCAGCGTCTTTTTACAGGGATCCTACGAGCAGTACTTC. Amino acid sequence: CSVFLQGSYEQYF.

This clonotype was seen ten or more times. This chain uses TRBV9 with TRBJ2-3; D not resolved. The CDR3 length is 12 residues. Germline V gene data show CDR1 as SGDLS and CDR2 as YYNGEE. Trimming stripped 3 bases from V and 4 bases from J, with 6 bases between. The CDR3 sequence: CASSGVPDTQYF. The CDR3 DNA reads as TGTGCCAGCAGCGGCGTCCCAGATACGCAGTATTTT.

The chain joins TRBV29-1 to TRBJ1-3; no definite D call. CDR3 length: 14 residues. Between the trimmed V and J ends, which lost 6 bases and 0 bases, there was a span of 12 bases. Per the germline V gene, CDR1 is SQVTM and CDR2 is ANQGSEA. Here the CDR3 reads CSVIPRLSGNTIYF. Here the CDR3 DNA reads TGCAGCGTCATACCGAGACTCTCTGGAAACACCATATATTTT.

The chain uses TRBV10-3 and TRBJ2-7; the D call may be TRBD1 or TRBD2 (6 bases each). Germline CDR1 and CDR2: ENHRY and SYGVKD. The CDR3 is made up of 13 amino acids. V was cut by 10 bases and J by 6 bases, with 19 bases left in between. CDR3 bases: TGTGCCACACAGGGTCGGGGGCAGGTCGAGCAGTACTTC. Translated, it gives CATQGRGQVEQYF.

This clonotype was detected only a few times. The rearrangement links TRBV7-6 to TRBJ2-3, with 9 bases identical to TRBD1. The CDR3 spans 18 residues. Trimming removed 1 base from V and 3 bases from J; junction bases left unmatched: 11. Germline assignment: CDR1 SGHVS and CDR2 FNYEAQ. Here the CDR3 DNA reads TGTGCCAGCAGCTTAGGGCCTTTGGGACAGGGTGGAACAGATACGCAGTATTTT. It codes for CASSLGPLGQGGTDTQYF.

Worth noting for this clonotype: Mismatch with germline at one junction end may stem from a read error. The V gene is TRBV20-1, the J gene TRBJ2-3, with no clear D. The V gene's germline CDR1 is DFQATT and CDR2 SNEGSKA (reference sequence). The CDR3 consists of 15 residues. The CDR3 loop is CSARDRFRSTDTQYF. CDR3 sequence (DNA): TGCAGTGCTAGAGATAGGTTTCGGAGCACAGATACACAGTATTTT.

The chain employs TRBV7-9 and TRBJ2-5; 8 bases map to TRBD2. The CDR3 has 16 residues. Germline CDR1 and CDR2: SEHNR and FQNEAQ (reference sequence). V shed 7 bases, J shed 1 base, and the junction held 11 bases outside the gene matches. DNA for the CDR3: TGTGCCAGCACCGCTATCGAGACTAGCGCCCAAGAGACCCAGTACTTC. This codes for CASTAIETSAQETQYF.

The chain carries TRBV20-1 and TRBJ2-1, with 7 nucleotides matching TRBD1. The J call may be wrong; the DNA end is better matched by TRBJ2-7. In germline, CDR1 is DFQATT, CDR2 SNEGSKA (reference sequence). The CDR3 sequence is 11 residues long. This chain's CDR3 is CSASPDREQYF. CDR3 DNA sequence: TGCAGTGCTAGCCCGGACAGGGAGCAGTACTTC.

This CDR3 is CASSKEGEETQYF. CDR3 bases: TGTGCCAGCAGCAAAGAGGGGGAAGAGACCCAGTACTTC. The gene calls are TRBV21-1 and TRBJ2-5; TRBD1, the table's D call, lacks a check against the DNA. TRBV21-1 has pseudogene status. The CDR3 contains 13 residues.

This clonotype was counted only a few times. The chain uses TRBV18 and TRBJ1-6; D is ambiguous. CDR3 length equals 17 residues. V lost 3 bases and J 4 bases, leaving 16 bases between the germline ends. Germline values: CDR1 KGHSH, CDR2 LQKENI. The CDR3 DNA is TGTGCCAGCTCACCGGACCCCGAGGCCAGATATAATTCACCCCTCCACTTT. It specifies CASSPDPEARYNSPLHF.

This sequence joins TRBV6-1 and TRBJ1-2; a weak D match, TRBD1 (6 bases). This CDR3 comprises 13 residues. The germline gives CDR1 MNHNS, CDR2 SASEGT. The V and J ends lost 0 bases and 13 bases respectively, with 15 bases between them. The CDR3 DNA is TGTGCCAGCAGTGAAGCTCGGGGGGCGCAGGTCACCTTC. Its translation: CASSEARGAQVTF.

This clonotype was detected only a few times. The chain uses TRBV29-1 and TRBJ1-1, with D perhaps TRBD1 (5 bases). This CDR3 has 13 residues. CDR1 and CDR2 (germline): SQVTM, ANQGSEA. Between the trimmed V and J ends, which lost 2 bases and 2 bases, there was a span of 9 bases. The CDR3 nucleotides are TGCAGCGTTGAAAGCAGGGCCAACACTGAAGCTTTCTTT. Encoded protein: CSVESRANTEAFF.

There are a few counts of this clonotype. The chain joins TRBV7-9 to TRBJ1-4, with a possible D match to TRBD1 (5 bases). V was shortened by 0 bases and J by 6 bases, with 8 bases between the two germline ends. The CDR3 sequence is 14 residues long. Germline V lookup: CDR1 SEHNR, CDR2 FQNEAQ (reference sequence). The CDR3 region has the DNA TGTGCCAGCAGCTTAGCCACCAGGGATGAAAAACTGTTTTTT. This encodes CASSLATRDEKLFF. The whole variable domain, remainder taken from reference TRBV7-9 and TRBJ1-4, is DTGVSQNPRHKITKRGQNVTFRCDPISEHNRLYWYRQTLGQGPEFLTYFQNEAQLEKSRLLSDRFSAERPKGSFSTLEIQRTEQGDSAMYLCASSLATRDEKLFFGSGTQLSVL.

This clonotype was observed a few times. CDR3 nucleotides: TGTGCCAGCAGCATGGAGCGGGGGGGCCAAGAGACCCAGTACTTC. Its translation is CASSMERGGQETQYF. The chain uses TRBV7-2 and TRBJ2-5; 10 bases align to TRBD2. This CDR3 contains 15 residues. Germline CDR1 and CDR2: SGHTA and FQGNSA. V was clipped by 5 bases and J by 1 base; unmatched bases: 4.

This chain uses TRBV11-1 with TRBJ1-1, with 7 bases matching TRBD1. The CDR3 is 15 amino acids. Losses at the gene ends were 3 bases for V and 4 bases for J; bases not matched to a gene: 8. Per the germline V gene, CDR1 is SGHAT and CDR2 is FQDESV (reference sequence). CDR3 residues: CASSFYRGRGTEAFF. The CDR3 nucleotides are TGTGCCAGCAGCTTTTACAGGGGCAGAGGCACTGAAGCTTTCTTT.